This T cell receptor (beta chain) stems from a study of shared clonotypes between healthy human individuals. Study background: There were three CD4 naive, three CD4 memory, two CD8 naive and one CD8 memory plates per donor.

This CDR3 comprises 14 residues. Germline V gene lookup returns CDR1 MDHEN and CDR2 SYDVKM. V lost 1 base to trimming and J lost 5 bases, with 9 bases between them. Genomic DNA per cell subset filled all wells of several immunoSEQ plates. TCRdb keeps only in-frame clones here, not all; method: immunoSEQ multiplex PCR. Here the sample spans 740,000 or so clones, around four fifths being singletons. The chain combines TRBV28 with TRBJ1-5, with D unclear. The sequence derives from a woman in her twenties or thirties in good health. The specimen was memory CD4+ T cells sorted from blood. Subset meaning: CD45RA-negative fraction. This CDR3 reads CASSLLAEYQPQHF. The DNA for the CDR3 is TGTGCCAGCAGTTTATTGGCGGAATATCAGCCCCAGCATTTT.